A single sample is the source of the 25 T cell receptor beta chains below, sequenced in a study of cytomegalovirus exposure and HLA in healthy donors. A multiplex PCR was run with 60 Vbeta primers and 13 Jbeta primers. Some clones are missing from TCRdb's copy, which holds only in-frame ones; the method was immunoSEQ multiplex PCR. The table has 140,000 to 150,000 clones, roughly 72% seen once. Sequenced input: PBMCs. All receptors derive from a man in his forties in good health and CMV-seronegative.

J is TRBJ2-5 and V is TRBV5-6; 7 positions match TRBD1. Per germline, CDR1 SGHDT and CDR2 YYEEEE. V was pared by 3 bases and J by 5 bases, with 10 bases of the junction left unmatched. This CDR3 is 15 amino acids long. The CDR3 region is CASSWRRQGKETQYF. The CDR3 DNA sequence: TGTGCCAGCAGCTGGAGGCGACAGGGCAAGGAGACCCAGTACTTC.

This clone was counted once. The chain couples TRBV5-1 to TRBJ2-7, with D hard to call. Trimming took off 2 bases at V and 1 base at J, with 7 bases between the two ends. This CDR3 has 13 residues. Germline-derived CDR1 and CDR2 are SGHRS and YFSETQ. The CDR3 here is CASSFRDSYEQYF. Here the CDR3 DNA reads TGCGCCAGCAGCTTCCGAGATTCCTACGAGCAGTACTTC.

The chain combines TRBV30 with TRBJ2-7, with D uncertain. In germline, CDR1 is GTSNPN, CDR2 SVGIG (reference sequence). V was shortened by 0 bases and J by 0 bases, with 6 bases between the two germline ends. The CDR3 extends over 13 amino acids. This chain's CDR3 is CAWSVDSSYEQYF. CDR3 coding DNA: TGTGCCTGGAGTGTCGATAGCTCCTACGAGCAGTACTTC.

The chain recombines TRBV6-6 with TRBJ1-2; 9 positions agree with TRBD1. CDR1 is MNHNY, CDR2 SVGAGI, per germline (reference sequence). The J segment lost 3 bases and the V segment lost 0 bases, leaving 5 bases of the junction unmatched. The CDR3 consists of 16 residues. CDR3 nucleotides: TGTGCCAGCAGTTACTCGAGGGACAGGGCGGACTATGGCTACACCTTC. Amino acid sequence: CASSYSRDRADYGYTF.

This chain links TRBV18 with TRBJ2-1, with 8 positions matching TRBD1. CDR1 KGHSH and CDR2 LQKENI come from the germline V gene. The CDR3 covers 15 residues. The junction had 7 bases not matched to a gene; V was cut back by 7 bases and J by 2 bases. CDR3 region: CASFEQGGTYNEQFF. The CDR3 DNA sequence: TGTGCCAGCTTCGAACAGGGGGGTACCTACAATGAGCAGTTCTTC.

The chain links TRBV5-1 to TRBJ1-4; possible D gene TRBD1, 5 bases. Trimming left V 3 bases short and J 3 bases short, with 30 bases between. This CDR3 is 21 amino acids long. Germline CDR1 is SGHRS and CDR2 is YFSETQ. The CDR3 is CASSSRTPGLSKSGANEKLFF. Written as DNA, the CDR3 is TGCGCCAGCAGCTCCCGTACACCGGGACTTTCGAAATCGGGTGCTAATGAAAAACTGTTTTTT.

This clone was counted a few times. J is TRBJ2-5 and V is TRBV27; 10 nucleotides match TRBD1. The CDR3 is made up of 15 amino acids. Trimming removed 7 bases from V and 5 bases from J; junction bases left unmatched: 10. Germline values: CDR1 MNHEY, CDR2 SMNVEV (reference sequence). The CDR3 DNA follows: TGTGCCAGCAAACCAGGGACAGGGGTTTGGGAGACCCAGTACTTC. Its protein is CASKPGTGVWETQYF.

This clone occurred once. The J gene is TRBJ2-5, the V gene TRBV5-1, with 8 bases lining up with TRBD1. CDR3 size: 13 residues. V lost 0 bases, J lost 5 bases, and 0 bases stayed unmatched. Germline V gene lookup returns CDR1 SGHRS and CDR2 YFSETQ. This chain's CDR3 is CASSLGTGETQYF. As DNA, the CDR3 is TGCGCCAGCAGCTTGGGGACAGGGGAGACCCAGTACTTC.

This clone was found once. CDR3 residues: CASSQEIGTSGQPQHF. The CDR3 bases are TGCGCCAGCAGCCAAGAGATAGGGACATCGGGTCAGCCCCAGCATTTT. The chain couples TRBV4-3 to TRBJ1-5; D possibly corresponds to TRBD1 (6 bases). Trimming took off 0 bases at V and 6 bases at J, with 15 bases between the two ends. CDR1 and CDR2 from the germline V gene are LGHNA and YSLEER. CDR3 length equals 16 residues.

The J gene is TRBJ2-1, the V gene TRBV11-2, with a weak D call TRBD2 (6 bases). This CDR3 spans 12 amino acids. V was cut by 5 bases and J by 10 bases, with 12 bases left in between. Germline CDR1 reads SGHAT; CDR2 reads FQNNGV. CDR3 residues: CASSPSRGEQFF. The CDR3 DNA sequence: TGTGCCAGCAGCCCCAGTCGGGGGGAGCAGTTCTTC.

The chain combines TRBV9 with TRBJ1-4, with 7 nucleotides matching TRBD1. V shed 0 bases, J shed 7 bases, and the junction held 6 bases outside the gene matches. Germline V gives CDR1 SGDLS, CDR2 YYNGEE. The CDR3 sequence is 15 residues long. CDR3 nucleotides: TGTGCCAGCAGCGTAGGCCCAGGGGGAATTGAAAAACTGTTTTTT. This encodes CASSVGPGGIEKLFF.

This clone was picked up a small number of times. The genes are TRBV6-5 and TRBJ2-3, with D unclear. The length of the CDR3 is 14 residues. From germline, CDR1 is MNHEY and CDR2 SVGAGI. The V end was cut by 6 bases, the J end by 2 bases, with 12 bases between. The CDR3 spells CASRPTLSTDTQYF. The CDR3 nucleotides are TGTGCCAGCAGGCCAACTCTTTCCACAGATACGCAGTATTTT.

The gene calls are TRBV7-8 and TRBJ2-1; D is perhaps TRBD2 (5 bases). Trimming removed 5 bases at V and 4 bases at J, with 15 bases between. The length of the CDR3 is 15 residues. Germline CDR1 reads SGHVS; CDR2 reads FQNEAQ. In DNA form, the CDR3 reads TGTGCCAGCAGCCCCCAACAAGGACTGTACAATGAGCAGTTCTTC. It yields the protein CASSPQQGLYNEQFF.

The chain employs TRBV7-9 and TRBJ2-6, with TRBD1 matching 9 bases. The J segment lost 3 bases and the V segment lost 4 bases, leaving 10 bases of the junction unmatched. The CDR3 sequence is 18 residues long. Germline lookup yields CDR1 SEHNR and CDR2 FQNEAQ (reference sequence). CDR3 in amino acids: CASSSRDRETHGANVLTF. In DNA, the CDR3 is TGTGCCAGCAGCTCCCGGGACAGGGAAACTCATGGGGCCAACGTCCTGACTTTC.

This clone turned up a few times. The chain employs TRBV28 and TRBJ1-3; TRBD1 matches 7 bases. Germline values: CDR1 MDHEN, CDR2 SYDVKM. Unmatched junction bases numbered 13, after V lost 8 bases and J lost 0 bases. There are 17 residues in the CDR3. CDR3 amino acids: CASGMGQPLHSGNTIYF. Here the CDR3 DNA reads TGTGCCAGCGGGATGGGACAGCCTCTACACTCTGGAAACACCATATATTTT. Combining the CDR3 with reference TRBV28 and TRBJ1-3 gives the whole variable domain DVKVTQSSRYLVKRTGEKVFLECVQDMDHENMFWYRQDPGLGLRLIYFSYDVKMKEKGDIPEGYSVSREKKERFSLILESASTNQTSMYLCASGMGQPLHSGNTIYFGEGSWLTVV.

About this clone itself: In the same sample, other DNA sequences code for this CDR3. This chain links TRBV6-5 with TRBJ2-6; no clear D. V lost 2 bases, J lost 0 bases, and 5 bases lay in between. Germline CDR1 and CDR2: MNHEY and SVGAGI. The CDR3 contains 15 residues. The CDR3 sequence is CASSYGSSGANVLTF. For the CDR3, the DNA is TGTGCCAGCAGTTACGGTAGCTCTGGGGCCAACGTCCTGACTTTC.

The V call is TRBV10-3, the J call TRBJ1-3; D ambiguous. This CDR3 has 15 amino acids. CDR1 is ENHRY, CDR2 SYGVKD, per germline. Trimming cost V 0 bases and J 4 bases, with 10 bases left between them. CDR3 residues: CAISESYESGNTIYF. The CDR3, as DNA: TGTGCCATCAGTGAGTCGTATGAGTCCGGAAACACCATATATTTT.

The chain has TRBV25-1 and TRBJ2-7; tentatively, D is TRBD1 (7 bases). V was clipped by 4 bases and J by 4 bases, with 11 bases between them. This CDR3 is built from 13 residues. The germline gives CDR1 MGHDK, CDR2 SYGVNS. The CDR3 loop reads CASSATGRYEQYF. The CDR3 region has the DNA TGTGCCAGCAGTGCGACAGGGAGGTACGAGCAGTACTTC.

Only a few counts were recorded for this clone. Its ends do not fully match the called genes, so a read error is possible. This chain uses TRBV7-9 with TRBJ1-6, with 7 bases identical to TRBD1. There are 18 residues in the CDR3. CDR1 and CDR2 from the germline V gene are SEHNR and FQNEAQ (reference sequence). The CDR3 reads CSSSSAGQVSSYNSPLHF. The CDR3 bases are TGTTCCAGCAGCTCAGCCGGACAGGTCTCCTCCTATAATTCACCCCTCCACTTT.

V gene TRBV7-6 combines with J gene TRBJ2-1; D might be TRBD1 (6 bases). The germline V gene encodes CDR1 SGHVS and CDR2 FNYEAQ. With 4 bases removed from V and 10 bases from J, the gap between germline ends came to 17 bases. The CDR3 loop spans 14 amino acids. The CDR3 coding sequence is TGTGCCAGCAGCTCATCCGCGCAGGGGACAGAGCAGTTCTTC. It translates to CASSSSAQGTEQFF.

V usage is TRBV5-1 and J usage is TRBJ2-3, with 7 bases aligning to TRBD1. The germline V gene encodes CDR1 SGHRS and CDR2 YFSETQ. J lost 2 bases, V lost 0 bases, and 3 bases had no gene match. The CDR3 length is 15 residues. This CDR3 reads CASSLDGTDTDTQYF. The CDR3 DNA is TGCGCCAGCAGCTTGGACGGGACAGACACAGATACGCAGTATTTT.

This clone was counted a single time. This chain joins TRBV13 and TRBJ2-1, with 7 positions matching TRBD2. Unmatched junction bases numbered 3, after V lost 4 bases and J lost 0 bases. CDR3 length equals 15 residues. Germline V gives CDR1 PRHDT, CDR2 FYEKMQ (reference sequence). CDR3 DNA: TGTGCCAGCAGCTCCCGACTAGCCTCCTACAATGAGCAGTTCTTC. Translating gives CASSSRLASYNEQFF.

The chain couples TRBV5-6 to TRBJ1-3; no clear D. Germline loops: CDR1 SGHDT, CDR2 YYEEEE. The CDR3 covers 14 residues. Between the trimmed V and J ends, which lost 1 base and 0 bases, there was a span of 5 bases. The CDR3 DNA follows: TGTGCCAGCAGCTTGCCAGGCTCTGGAAACACCATATATTTT. As protein: CASSLPGSGNTIYF.

This clone was seen a handful of times. The genes are TRBV29-1 and TRBJ2-7, with 8 bases aligning to TRBD1. The CDR3 extends over 13 amino acids. The ends lost 0 bases at V and 4 bases at J; junction bases unmatched: 2. Germline CDR1 SQVTM, CDR2 ANQGSEA. The CDR3 nucleotides are TGCAGCGTTGAAGACGACAGGGGTTACGAGCAGTACTTC. This translates into CSVEDDRGYEQYF.

The chain employs TRBV29-1 and TRBJ1-3; D is unclear. This CDR3 contains 12 residues. V lost 5 bases, J lost 0 bases, and 5 bases lay in between. CDR1 is SQVTM, CDR2 ANQGSEA, per germline. This CDR3 reads CSVRGSGNTIYF. CDR3 nucleotides: TGCAGCGTTCGGGGCTCTGGAAACACCATATATTTT.